This T cell receptor (beta chain) was obtained from a study of CD8+ T cells in alopecia areata. Sequencing used cDNA as its template, made by extracting RNA and reverse transcribing it. Sequencing was performed with immunoSEQ multiplex PCR; in TCRdb, only in-frame clones are kept and a portion is missing. The table shows 150,000 to 200,000 clones, with roughly 60% occurring only once. As for treatment: oral pan-JAK inhibitor, 5-10 mg twice daily. This CDR3 is built from 15 residues. V lost 2 bases, J lost 0 bases, and 11 bases lay in between. Germline loops: CDR1 GTSNPN, CDR2 SVGIG (reference sequence).

The receptor's source is a human donor with alopecia areata. Sequences were derived from CD4+ T cells sorted from blood, sampled at week 24, from a patient treated with tofacitinib. This sequence joins TRBV30 and TRBJ1-3; weak D call: TRBD1 (6 bases). The DNA for the CDR3 is TGTGCCTGGAGTAGAGGACAGTCCTCTGGAAACACCATATATTTT. Translating gives CAWSRGQSSGNTIYF.